These 10 T cell receptor beta chains share one sample of origin, sequenced in a study of blood T cell repertoires in COVID-19. Clones were sequenced by immunoSEQ multiplex PCR, and TCRdb holds only the in-frame ones, with some missing. The profile covers roughly 180,000 clones, with roughly 83% appearing a single time and 6.5% to 9% taken by the ten largest. Sequenced input: peripheral blood. These receptor sequences come from a woman aged 40 to 49 with COVID-19, enrolled during active disease.

The V gene is TRBV18, the J gene TRBJ1-1; D is unclear. Germline CDR1 is KGHSH and CDR2 is LQKENI. With 0 bases removed from V and 7 bases from J, the gap between germline ends came to 9 bases. The CDR3 sequence is 13 residues long. CDR3 in DNA: TGTGCCAGCTCACCACCAGTAACGGTTGAAGCTTTCTTT. Residues: CASSPPVTVEAFF. Filled out from reference TRBV18 and TRBJ1-1, the complete variable domain reads NAGVMQNPRHLVRRRGQEARLRCSPMKGHSHVYWYRQLPEEGLKFMVYLQKENIIDESGMPKERFSAEFPKEGPSILRIQQVVRGDSAAYFCASSPPVTVEAFFGQGTRLTVV.

The V and J genes are TRBV19 and TRBJ2-7; TRBD2 matches at 7 bases. CDR1 and CDR2 (germline): LNHDA, SQIVND (reference sequence). The CDR3 is 14 residues long. Losses at the gene ends were 0 bases for V and 3 bases for J; bases not matched to a gene: 2. The CDR3 region has the DNA TGTGCCAGTAGTATAGATCCTAGCGGCTACGAGCAGTACTTC. It encodes CASSIDPSGYEQYF.

The chain is built from TRBV18 and TRBJ2-7; 7 bases are shared with TRBD1. Germline V gene data show CDR1 as KGHSH and CDR2 as LQKENI. The CDR3 contains 14 residues. The V segment lost 0 bases and the J segment 5 bases; nucleotides outside the gene matches: 4. As DNA, the CDR3 is TGTGCCAGCTCACCACCGGACAGGCGCCACGAGCAGTACTTC. This codes for CASSPPDRRHEQYF.

The genes are TRBV3-1 (or the pseudogene TRBV3-2) and TRBJ2-3; possible D gene TRBD2, 7 bases. Germline V gives CDR1 LGHDT, CDR2 YNNKEL (reference sequence). This CDR3 has 17 residues. Trimming removed 1 base from V and 0 bases from J, with 14 bases in between. CDR3 sequence reads: CASSQVARGLSTDTQYF. DNA for the CDR3: TGTGCCAGCAGCCAAGTGGCGCGGGGGCTCAGCACAGATACGCAGTATTTT.

The V gene is TRBV18, the J gene TRBJ2-3; TRBD2 agrees at 15 bases. The junction had 13 bases not matched to a gene; V was cut back by 4 bases and J by 5 bases. This CDR3 has 19 amino acids. The germline V gene has CDR1 KGHSH and CDR2 LQKENI. The CDR3 reads CASSLAPRTSGGAQDTQYF. The CDR3 coding sequence is TGTGCCAGCTCACTAGCTCCGAGGACTAGCGGGGGGGCACAAGATACGCAGTATTTT.

This chain links TRBV29-1 with TRBJ1-1; possibly TRBD1 for D (6 bases). This CDR3 has 14 amino acids. Germline V CDR1 and CDR2: SQVTM, ANQGSEA. The V gene lost 8 bases and the J gene lost 3 bases, with 19 bases spanning the gap. Here the CDR3 reads CSSEAGGADTEAFF. CDR3 nucleotides: TGCAGCTCCGAGGCGGGGGGGGCAGACACTGAAGCTTTCTTT.

This clone came up once. V gene TRBV15 combines with J gene TRBJ1-1; D remains ambiguous. V lost 0 bases, J lost 4 bases, and 9 bases lay in between. The germline V gene encodes CDR1 LNHNV and CDR2 YYDKDF (reference sequence). The CDR3 covers 14 residues. The CDR3 protein is CATSRDRRVTEAFF. In nucleotides, the CDR3 is TGTGCCACCAGCAGAGATCGCCGGGTCACTGAAGCTTTCTTT.

The V and J genes are TRBV5-6 and TRBJ1-2; 7 bases agree with TRBD1. V was pared by 4 bases and J by 3 bases, with 3 bases of the junction left unmatched. The CDR3 length is 13 residues. CDR1 and CDR2 from the germline V gene are SGHDT and YYEEEE. CDR3 sequence reads: CASSPGQHYGYTF. DNA for the CDR3: TGTGCCAGCAGCCCGGGACAGCACTATGGCTACACCTTC.

The J gene is TRBJ1-2, the V gene TRBV7-3; D perhaps matches TRBD1 (6 bases). This CDR3 has 13 residues. In germline, CDR1 is SGHTA, CDR2 FQGTGA. Trimming pared 2 bases from V and 3 bases from J, leaving 7 bases between. CDR3 amino acids: CASSLGGDYGYTF. The CDR3 DNA follows: TGTGCCAGCAGCTTAGGGGGCGACTATGGCTACACCTTC.

The chain is built from TRBV5-5 and TRBJ2-3, with TRBD1 identical over 12 bases. Germline CDR1 is SGHKS and CDR2 is YYEKEE (reference sequence). The CDR3 is 14 residues long. The trim removed 6 bases at V and 4 bases at J, leaving 3 bases unmatched. The CDR3 nucleotides read TGTGCCAGCACCCGGGACAGGGGGCCAGATACGCAGTATTTT. It translates to CASTRDRGPDTQYF.